The TCR beta chain described here comes from a study of T cell responses to AZD1222 COVID-19 vaccine. Study outcomes and limitations: Along spike, vaccine-associated CD4 TCRs were found throughout, with dominance at 160-218 and 743-854. Donors in the cohort were predominantly white British and more often female, and clonal diversity was possibly underestimated. Repertoire sampling happened only post peak T cell response.

CDR3 length equals 18 residues. Germline V CDR1 and CDR2: SNHLY, FYNNEI. After removal of 8 bases from V and 2 bases from J, the junction contained 15 bases not matched to a gene. The method was immunoSEQ multiplex PCR; TCRdb's version includes in-frame clones alone and lacks a portion of them. The profile covers about 170,000 clones, with about 92% appearing a single time and about 3.9% taken by the ten largest. With regard to this clone: Its antigen is currently unknown.

This receptor was taken from an adult in good health. The V and J genes are TRBV2 and TRBJ2-7; 13 bases map to TRBD2. The sample here was peripheral blood, taken on day 0 of AZD1222 vaccination. The CDR3 sequence: CASPELAGGPASPYEQYF. In DNA, the CDR3 is TGTGCCAGCCCTGAACTAGCGGGGGGGCCCGCAAGTCCCTACGAGCAGTACTTC.